A selection of T cell receptor beta chains follows, all from one sample in a study of control samples from healthy donors and cancer patients. Data came from immunoSEQ multiplex PCR; TCRdb stores just in-frame clones and leaves some out. The repertoire holds tens of thousands of clones, with about 90% as singletons. The sample was blood. These receptors were obtained from a woman aged 50 to 65 in good health. CDR3s include the opening cysteine and the closing phenylalanine or tryptophan. Fields, in order: clone size, J gene, V gene, CDR3 protein. Some rows mark clone size as missing; the rest say once, few, many or name a class of expanded clone.

.	TRBJ2-3	TRBV6-5	CASKQGVGTQYF
.	TRBJ2-7	TRBV7-8	CASSLARGEQYF
.	TRBJ2-7	TRBV6-5	CASRYTGTGSIEQYF
.	TRBJ1-4	TRBV10-2	CASGTGGSASNEKLFF
.	TRBJ2-1	TRBV27	CASSSPGTGTRYNEQFF
.	TRBJ2-5	TRBV7-8	CASSPRWRVQETQYF
.	TRBJ2-3	TRBV27	CASSFWGADTQYF
.	TRBJ2-1	TRBV3-1/TRBV3-2	CASSRAIKKFF
.	TRBJ2-2	TRBV9	CASSPRDGSNTGELFF
.	TRBJ2-1	TRBV15	CATSRGGLAANEQFF
.	TRBJ2-3	TRBV10-3	CAIRGAGSSTDTQYF
once	TRBJ1-3	TRBV6-6	CASSYGHTGEDTIYF
.	TRBJ1-1	TRBV28	CASSTGNTEAFF
once	TRBJ1-1	TRBV10-3	CAISESKSGTSFF
.	TRBJ2-2	TRBV19	CASSGQGATGELFF
.	TRBJ1-1	TRBV9	CASSVVRYPDTEAFF
.	TRBJ2-1	TRBV24-1	CATSVHNRVNEQFF
.	TRBJ2-7	TRBV19	CASSSQGAQEQYF
.	TRBJ1-5	TRBV30	CAWSVRTVSNQPQHF
.	TRBJ1-2	TRBV28	CASSTGQGYGYTF
.	TRBJ2-1	TRBV3-1/TRBV3-2	CASSQVQREAPFDEQFF
.	TRBJ2-5	TRBV2	CANETSGRGETQYF
.	TRBJ2-1	TRBV20-1	CSARASSLFF
.	TRBJ1-6	TRBV15	CATLDGGLNSPLHF
once	TRBJ2-1	TRBV9	CASSGGRVSYNEQFF
many	TRBJ1-5	TRBV27	CASSPTTSNQPQHF
.	TRBJ1-4	TRBV9	CASSDGTGGPSNEKLFF
.	TRBJ2-1	TRBV5-1	CASSLGWGSEQFF
.	TRBJ2-1	TRBV7-5	CARSIRRLSDYNEQFF
once	TRBJ2-5	TRBV2	CASSVQVETQYF
.	TRBJ2-2	TRBV5-4	CASSPRTSGSNTGELFF
.	TRBJ2-1	TRBV2	CASGDIAGGSNEQFF
few	TRBJ1-2	TRBV18	CASATIGVGYGYTF
few	TRBJ1-2	TRBV5-1	CASSQGTGGGYGYTF
.	TRBJ2-1	TRBV9	CASSVSWEEQFF
.	TRBJ2-7	TRBV6-5	CASSYSGKGSGYEQYF
.	TRBJ2-3	TRBV9	CASSVQWGDTQYF
once	TRBJ2-7	TRBV6-5	CASRGRETGGYEQYF
once	TRBJ1-5	TRBV30	CAWSDGSNQPQHF
once	TRBJ2-3	TRBV6-4	CASSEDYPGGTDTQYF
.	TRBJ2-7	TRBV9	CASSLGGFSYEQYF
.	TRBJ2-5	TRBV5-1	CASSLAAGVETQYF
once	TRBJ2-7	TRBV3-1/TRBV3-2	CASSQAVGREQYF
.	TRBJ2-7	TRBV7-9	CASSLGFGGAYEQYF
.	TRBJ2-3	TRBV7-8	CASSSPPATNTQYF
.	TRBJ1-5	TRBV28	CASSFISGGLVNQPQHF
few	TRBJ2-1	TRBV6-4	CASSDGLAGDEQFF
.	TRBJ2-7	TRBV27	CASSLWPGQGSEQYF
.	TRBJ2-6	TRBV4-1	CACSHPLWGAGANVLTF
.	TRBJ2-1	TRBV7-8	CASSLESRSSDRGRNEQFF
.	TRBJ1-1	TRBV29-1	CSVVSGWMNTEAFF